This T cell receptor (beta chain) was observed in a study of blood T cell repertoires in COVID-19. Membership in each cohort depended on participant-reported clinical history. Only in-frame clones appear in the TCRdb table, and some are missing; sequencing was by immunoSEQ multiplex PCR. The data contain approximately 230,000 clones, 87% of them singletons. The CDR3 sequence is 16 residues long. The V gene lost 4 bases and the J gene lost 8 bases, with 21 bases spanning the gap. Germline CDR1 LGHNA, CDR2 YSLEER. The V and J genes are TRBV4-3 and TRBJ2-1; a possible D gene is TRBD2 (6 bases). The sample was PBMCs or T cells enriched from blood (not recorded which). The origin of this receptor is a woman aged 25 to 39 with acute COVID-19. The CDR3 nucleotides read TGCGCCAGCAGCCCATATGTGGGACTGACGGCCGATGAGCAGTTCTTC. Translation gives CASSPYVGLTADEQFF.